These T cell receptor beta chains were read from a single sample in a study of regulatory T cells in long-lasting Graves disease. One entry per CDR3 protein, called by TCRdb with MiXCR from the multiplex PCR reads. Of about 380,000 distinct CDR3 sequences listed, roughly 16% are singletons. This specimen consisted of peripheral blood mononuclear cells (PBMCs), obtained at new diagnosis, from a patient treated with antithyroid drugs. All receptors derive from a female donor with Graves disease. Each CDR3 is given with its conserved first and last residue. The D gene is left open where the match is weak. Part of the rows lack a size; the others show once, few, many or a class for expanded clones.

v_gene	abundance	j_gene	d_gene	CDR3nt	CDR3aa
TRBV28	NA	TRBJ1-2	TRBD1	TGTGCCAGCAGTTCGGCCCAGGGGGACTATGGCTACACCTTC	CASSSAQGDYGYTF
TRBV12-3/TRBV12-4	NA	TRBJ2-3	NA	TGTGCCAGCAGTTTAGCGGGGTACCGCGGCACAGATACGCAGTATTTT	CASSLAGYRGTDTQYF
TRBV6-1	many	TRBJ1-1	NA	TGTGCCAGCTCTACCCCGGGGGTCACTGAAGCTTTCTTT	CASSTPGVTEAFF
TRBV11-1	many	TRBJ2-5	NA	TGTGCCAGCAGCTTACTTCGGAGTAGGGAGACCCAGTACTTC	CASSLLRSRETQYF
TRBV7-3	many	TRBJ2-3	NA	TGTGCCAGCAGCCCAACGAGGGGGAGCACAGATACGCAGTATTTT	CASSPTRGSTDTQYF
TRBV2	few	TRBJ1-1	NA	TGTGCCAGCAGCGGCCCAGAAGCTTTCTTT	CASSGPEAFF
TRBV29-1	few	TRBJ2-1	NA	TGCAGCGTAGACATCCGGGACTTTGAGCAGTTCTTC	CSVDIRDFEQFF
TRBV4-1	few	TRBJ1-4	TRBD1	TGCGCCAGCAGCCAATGGGACAGAGAAAAACTGTTTTTT	CASSQWDREKLFF
TRBV7-9	NA	TRBJ1-3	NA	TGTGCCAGCATGGGAACAGTAAGCAGCTCTGGAAACACCATATATTTT	CASMGTVSSSGNTIYF
TRBV12-3/TRBV12-4	many	TRBJ1-1	NA	TGTGCCAGCAGTCTCCCCAACCTCTACGCTGAAGCTTTCTTT	CASSLPNLYAEAFF
TRBV2	many	TRBJ1-2	TRBD1	TGTGCCAGCAGTGAATACGCCGGGACAGCGACCTTC	CASSEYAGTATF
TRBV4-2	many	TRBJ2-3	TRBD2	TGTGCCAGCAGCCAAGATGGGGGGGGGGTTGAAGATACGCAGTATTTT	CASSQDGGGVEDTQYF
TRBV27	many	TRBJ2-3	NA	TGTGCCAGCAGTTTACTTGGCAGGGAGCACACAGATACGCAGTATTTT	CASSLLGREHTDTQYF
TRBV30	few	TRBJ1-1	NA	TGTGCCTGGAGTGTATTCCCGGGGCGATTGAACACTGAAGCTTTCTTT	CAWSVFPGRLNTEAFF
TRBV6-1	NA	TRBJ1-2	NA	TGTGCCAGTGGGTTAATGCGGTCCGCACGCTACACCTTC	CASGLMRSARYTF
TRBV4-3	many	TRBJ2-2	NA	TGCGCCAGCAGCCAAGAGTCCGTTCGTTACGCCGGGGAGCTGTTTTTT	CASSQESVRYAGELFF
TRBV14	NA	TRBJ2-7	TRBD1	TGTGCCAGCAGCCAAGCCTTTCGGGACAGAGCCTACGAGCAGTACTTC	CASSQAFRDRAYEQYF
TRBV27	many	TRBJ2-2	TRBD1	TGTGCCAGCAGTAGGGGACAGGCATACGGGGAGCTGTTTTTT	CASSRGQAYGELFF
TRBV7-2	many	TRBJ2-1	NA	TGTGCCAGCCGCCCTAGAGGTGGAACCTACAATGAGCAGTTCTTC	CASRPRGGTYNEQFF
TRBV27	many	TRBJ1-6	NA	TGTGCCAGCAGTTTCGTATCGTCCTATGGTTTGTCACCCCTCCACTTT	CASSFVSSYGLSPLHF
TRBV6-2/TRBV6-3	NA	TRBJ1-3	NA	TGTGCCAGCAGTGGGAGGCCGATCTCTGGAAACACCATATATTTT	CASSGRPISGNTIYF
TRBV7-9	many	TRBJ1-6	NA	TGTGCCAGCAGCTCCGGGACCGTCGATTCACCCCTCCACTTT	CASSSGTVDSPLHF
TRBV9	NA	TRBJ1-3	NA	TGTGCCAGCAGCGTAGGGGGACAAATCTCTGGAAACACCATATATTTT	CASSVGGQISGNTIYF
TRBV12-3/TRBV12-4	NA	TRBJ2-1	NA	TGTGCCAGCAGTTTAGACGGGGGAGAGGAGCAGTTCTTC	CASSLDGGEEQFF
TRBV3-1	many	TRBJ2-5	NA	TGTGCCAGCAGCCAACAGGGAGTCGGAGAGACCCAGTACTTC	CASSQQGVGETQYF
TRBV5-6	many	TRBJ2-7	TRBD2	TGTGCCAGCAGCCGAGGGACTAGCGGGTTCTACGAGCAGTACTTC	CASSRGTSGFYEQYF
TRBV3-1	many	TRBJ2-5	TRBD2	TGTGCCAGTGAGACTAAGCGGGAAATAGTGACCCAGTACTTC	CASETKREIVTQYF
TRBV13	many	TRBJ2-3	NA	TGTGCCAGCAGCTTAACCCGCGACTACAACACAGATACGCAGTATTTT	CASSLTRDYNTDTQYF
TRBV5-1	many	TRBJ1-4	TRBD1	TGCGCCAGCAGCTTGGCCTCGGTAGGGGGCCCGGATGAAAAACTGTTTTTT	CASSLASVGGPDEKLFF
TRBV18	many	TRBJ2-5	NA	TGTGCCAGCTCACAACCAGTCCAAGAGACCCAGTACTTC	CASSQPVQETQYF
TRBV4-1	NA	TRBJ1-2	NA	TGCGCCAGCAGCCAATACCCGTCCGGGGGAGGACACTATGGCTACACCTTC	CASSQYPSGGGHYGYTF
TRBV20-1	NA	TRBJ2-6	TRBD1	TGCAGTGCTAACGGACAGGAACTACACTCTGGGGCCAACGTCCTGACTTTC	CSANGQELHSGANVLTF
TRBV5-5	many	TRBJ1-1	TRBD1	TGTGCCAGCAGCCCGACAGGGGGCGGGAACACTGAAGCTTTCTTT	CASSPTGGGNTEAFF
TRBV6-2/TRBV6-3	NA	TRBJ2-2	NA	TGTGCCAGCAGTTACAGGGTCCAGAACACCGGGGAGCTGTTTTTT	CASSYRVQNTGELFF
TRBV27	NA	TRBJ1-5	TRBD1	TGTGCCAGCAGTCGGACGGGACAGGGAGTAGCTCGCAATCAGCCCCAGCATTTT	CASSRTGQGVARNQPQHF
TRBV9	many	TRBJ2-2	NA	TGTGCCAGCAGCGTAGACTGGCTAAACACCGGGGAGCTGTTTTTT	CASSVDWLNTGELFF
TRBV12-3/TRBV12-4	NA	TRBJ1-5	TRBD1	TGTGCCAGCAGTGAAAGGACAGGGGAGAGACAGCCCCAGCATTTT	CASSERTGERQPQHF
TRBV18	NA	TRBJ2-7	NA	TGTGCCAGCTCACCTCGAGAGGGCGAGCAGTACTTC	CASSPREGEQYF
TRBV7-9	NA	TRBJ1-5	NA	TGTGCCAGCAGCTTAGAACAGGGAGCTGGCAATCAGCCCCAGCATTTT	CASSLEQGAGNQPQHF
TRBV4-1	many	TRBJ2-3	NA	TGCGCCAGCAGACAAGTCGCGGTGGGGGGCACAGATACGCAGTATTTT	CASRQVAVGGTDTQYF
TRBV27	NA	TRBJ2-5	TRBD2	TGTGCCAGCAGTTTATCCGGGGGGGCCTCCGAGACCCAGTACTTC	CASSLSGGASETQYF
TRBV6-2/TRBV6-3	many	TRBJ2-7	NA	TGTGCCAGCAGTTACGTCGGCTACGAGCAGTACTTC	CASSYVGYEQYF
TRBV28	many	TRBJ2-5	TRBD2	TGTGCCAGCAGTCCTCCCGGACTAGCGGACCAAGAGACCCAGTACTTC	CASSPPGLADQETQYF
TRBV11-2	many	TRBJ2-5	TRBD1	TGTGCCAGCAGCTTAGTCCCTAGACAGGGGACCAAAAGGGTGACCCAGTACTTC	CASSLVPRQGTKRVTQYF
TRBV6-2/TRBV6-3	few	TRBJ2-1	TRBD1	TGTGCCAGCAGTTACACGGGACAGGGGGCCGAGCAGTTCTTC	CASSYTGQGAEQFF
TRBV6-1	few	TRBJ1-5	TRBD1	TGTGCCAGCAAGGACAGGGTCCGGGATCGGAATCAGCCCCAGCATTTT	CASKDRVRDRNQPQHF
TRBV6-2/TRBV6-3	many	TRBJ2-3	TRBD2	TGTGCCAGCAGTTACTCTAGTAGCGGGGGGGCCGGCACAGATACGCAGTATTTT	CASSYSSSGGAGTDTQYF
TRBV12-3/TRBV12-4	many	TRBJ1-5	TRBD1	TGTGCCAGCAGGGCCGGGACAGGGTTTGACAATCAGCCCCAGCATTTT	CASRAGTGFDNQPQHF
TRBV6-5	NA	TRBJ1-1	TRBD1	TGTGCCAGCAGTTACAGGACAGGGGTGAACACTGAAGCTTTCTTT	CASSYRTGVNTEAFF
TRBV3-1	many	TRBJ2-7	NA	TGTGCCAGCAGCCCTCCCCTCTCGGGCGAGCAGTACTTC	CASSPPLSGEQYF
TRBV12-3/TRBV12-4	many	TRBJ2-3	TRBD2	TGTGCCAGCAGTCTAACTAGCGGGATCGGCACAGATACGCAGTATTTT	CASSLTSGIGTDTQYF
TRBV24-1	many	TRBJ2-1	TRBD2	TGTGCCACCAGTAAGCGGGAGGGCCCTGGAGAGCAGTTCTTC	CATSKREGPGEQFF
TRBV20-1	many	TRBJ2-7	NA	TGCAGTGCTGAGAACGACGGCTACGAGCAGTACTTC	CSAENDGYEQYF
TRBV6-1	many	TRBJ2-5	NA	TGTGCCAGCAAGGGGTCAGGCTTGGTTTTGGAGACCCAGTACTTC	CASKGSGLVLETQYF
TRBV19	NA	TRBJ2-6	NA	TGTGCCACTAGCTTCGGGGCCAACGTCCTGACTTTC	CATSFGANVLTF
TRBV13	many	TRBJ2-7	NA	TGTGCCAGCAGCTCCATAGACAGGCAATCCTACGAGCAGTACTTC	CASSSIDRQSYEQYF
TRBV3-1	NA	TRBJ2-1	TRBD1	TGTGCCAGCAGCCAAGTCAACTCGAAGGGGGCGCATGCTGAGCAGTTCTTC	CASSQVNSKGAHAEQFF
TRBV20-1	NA	TRBJ2-7	NA	TGCAGTGCAGCATCCTCCTCCGAGCAGTACTTC	CSAASSSEQYF
TRBV2	many	TRBJ2-7	TRBD2	TGTGCCGCCGTATTGGGGAGGGCGGACGAGCAGTACTTC	CAAVLGRADEQYF